This T cell receptor (beta chain) was sequenced in a study of blood T cell repertoires in COVID-19. CDR1 and CDR2 from the germline V gene are MGHRA and YSYEKL. The CDR3 is 15 residues long. V shed 5 bases, J shed 2 bases, and the junction held 8 bases outside the gene matches. Assay used: immunoSEQ multiplex PCR; TCRdb lists only in-frame clones, some missing. The data show a few hundred thousand clones, 80% to 90% seen once. Enrollees, roughly 18 to 95 years old, lived in fewer than 25 US areas. The sequence was collected from a man between 18 and 29 years old who had recovered from COVID-19. Sequencing was performed on PBMCs or T cells enriched from blood (not recorded which). The chain recombines TRBV4-1 with TRBJ1-1; 7 bases line up with TRBD1. Here the CDR3 DNA reads TGCGCCAGCAGCTATACCGGGACAGTAAACACTGAAGCTTTCTTT. As protein: CASSYTGTVNTEAFF.